This T cell receptor beta chain was sequenced in a study of vaccination and CD4 T cells after COVID-19. Treatment here: roughly 10-day PBMC culture with coronavirus spike peptide pools or control peptides (ViraFEST assay). With the Oncomine TCR Beta short-read assay, DNA from cultured CD4+ T cells was sequenced. TCRdb called the PCR reads again in MiXCR, with one record for every CDR3 protein. Among over 15,000 distinct CDR3 sequences listed, about 43% were seen once. About this clonotype itself: The antigen remains unidentified.

The CDR3 is made up of 15 amino acids. The junction had 8 bases not matched to a gene; V was cut back by 4 bases and J by 4 bases. CDR1 SEHNR and CDR2 FQNEAQ come from the germline V gene (reference sequence). The rearrangement links TRBV7-9 to TRBJ2-3, with 7 bases matching TRBD1. Here the sequenced sample was CD4+ T cells from blood, cultured in vitro, taken after SARS-CoV-2 vaccination. The TCR was taken from a human donor who had recovered from COVID-19. This CDR3 reads CASSSGQLGADTQYF. For the CDR3, the DNA is TGTGCCAGCAGCTCGGGACAGCTGGGGGCAGATACGCAGTATTTT.